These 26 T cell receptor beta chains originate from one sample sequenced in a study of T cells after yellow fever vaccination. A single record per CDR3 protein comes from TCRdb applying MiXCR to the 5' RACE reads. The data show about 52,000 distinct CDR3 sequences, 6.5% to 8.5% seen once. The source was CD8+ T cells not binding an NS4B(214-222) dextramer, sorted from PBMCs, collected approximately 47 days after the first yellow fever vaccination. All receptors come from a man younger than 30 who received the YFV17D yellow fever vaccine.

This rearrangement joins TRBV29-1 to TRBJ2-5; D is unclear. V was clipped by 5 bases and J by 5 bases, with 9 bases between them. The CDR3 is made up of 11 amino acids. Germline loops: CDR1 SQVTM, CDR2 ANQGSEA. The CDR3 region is CSVSMGETQYF. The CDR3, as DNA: TGCAGCGTTTCGATGGGGGAGACCCAGTACTTC.

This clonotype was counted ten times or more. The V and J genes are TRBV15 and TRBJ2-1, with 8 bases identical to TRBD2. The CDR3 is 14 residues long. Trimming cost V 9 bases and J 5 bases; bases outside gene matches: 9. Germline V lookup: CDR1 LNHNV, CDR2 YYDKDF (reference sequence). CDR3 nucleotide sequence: TGTGCCACTACTCGGGAGGGGATTGACAATGAGCAGTTCTTC. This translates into CATTREGIDNEQFF.

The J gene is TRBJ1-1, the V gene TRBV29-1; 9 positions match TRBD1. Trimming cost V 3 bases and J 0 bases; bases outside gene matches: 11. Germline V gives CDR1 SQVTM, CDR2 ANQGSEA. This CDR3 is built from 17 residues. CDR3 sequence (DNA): TGCAGCGTTGAGGACGTCCGGGACAGGGCCGTGAACACTGAAGCTTTCTTT. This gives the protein CSVEDVRDRAVNTEAFF.

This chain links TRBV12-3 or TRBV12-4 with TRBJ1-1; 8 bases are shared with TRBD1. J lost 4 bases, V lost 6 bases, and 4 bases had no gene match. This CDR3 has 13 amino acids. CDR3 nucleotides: TGTGCCAGCAGCCCGGGACAGGTCACTGAAGCTTTCTTT. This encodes CASSPGQVTEAFF.

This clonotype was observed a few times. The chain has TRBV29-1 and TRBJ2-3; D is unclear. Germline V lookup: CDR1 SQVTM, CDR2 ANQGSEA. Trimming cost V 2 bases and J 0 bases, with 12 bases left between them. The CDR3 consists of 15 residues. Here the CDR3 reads CSVENDVTSTDTQYF. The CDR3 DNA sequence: TGCAGCGTTGAAAATGACGTAACTAGCACAGATACGCAGTATTTT.

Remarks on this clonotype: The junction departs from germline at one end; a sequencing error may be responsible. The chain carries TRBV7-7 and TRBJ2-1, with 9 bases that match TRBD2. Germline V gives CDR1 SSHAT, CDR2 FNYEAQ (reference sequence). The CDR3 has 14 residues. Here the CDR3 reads CASSPLAGSVEQFF. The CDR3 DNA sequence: TGTGCTAGCAGCCCTCTAGCGGGGTCTGTGGAGCAGTTCTTC.

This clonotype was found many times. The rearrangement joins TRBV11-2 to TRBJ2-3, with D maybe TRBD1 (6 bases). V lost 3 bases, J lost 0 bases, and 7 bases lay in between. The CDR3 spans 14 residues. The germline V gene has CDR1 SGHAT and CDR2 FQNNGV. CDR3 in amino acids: CASSFGQSTDTQYF. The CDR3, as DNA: TGTGCCAGCAGCTTTGGACAGAGCACAGATACGCAGTATTTT.

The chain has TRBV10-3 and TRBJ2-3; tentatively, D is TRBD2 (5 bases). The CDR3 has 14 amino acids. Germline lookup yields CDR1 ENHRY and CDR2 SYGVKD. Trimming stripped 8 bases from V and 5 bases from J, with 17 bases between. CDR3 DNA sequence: TGTGCCATCGGAGGCCGGGGTAGGATAGATACGCAGTATTTT. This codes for CAIGGRGRIDTQYF.

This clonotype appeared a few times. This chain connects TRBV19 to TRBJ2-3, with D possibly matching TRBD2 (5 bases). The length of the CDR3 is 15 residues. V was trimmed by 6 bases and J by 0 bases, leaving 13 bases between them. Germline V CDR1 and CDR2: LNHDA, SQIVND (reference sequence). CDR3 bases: TGTGCCAGTAGCCCTCTAGCAGAGAGCACAGATACGCAGTATTTT. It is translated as CASSPLAESTDTQYF.

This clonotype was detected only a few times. Here the CDR3 reads CASSPGQGFQETQYF. The CDR3 DNA sequence: TGCGCCAGCAGCCCCGGACAGGGGTTCCAAGAGACCCAGTACTTC. The rearrangement uses TRBV4-1 and TRBJ2-5, with TRBD1 matching 9 bases. The germline CDR1 and CDR2 sequences are MGHRA and YSYEKL. The ends lost 4 bases at V and 1 base at J; junction bases unmatched: 4. The CDR3 length is 15 residues.

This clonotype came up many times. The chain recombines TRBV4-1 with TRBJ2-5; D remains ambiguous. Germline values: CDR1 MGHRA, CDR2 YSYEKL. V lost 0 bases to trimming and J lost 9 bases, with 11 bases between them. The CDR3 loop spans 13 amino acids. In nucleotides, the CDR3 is TGCGCCAGCAGCCAAGACTCCAATTGGTCCCAGTACTTC. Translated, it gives CASSQDSNWSQYF.

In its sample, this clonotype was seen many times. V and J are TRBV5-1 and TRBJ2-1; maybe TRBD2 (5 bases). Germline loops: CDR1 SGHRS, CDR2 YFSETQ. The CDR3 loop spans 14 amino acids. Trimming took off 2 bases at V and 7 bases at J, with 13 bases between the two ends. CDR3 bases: TGCGCCAGCAGCTTCATATCCAGAGGGAATGAGCAGTTCTTC. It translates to CASSFISRGNEQFF.

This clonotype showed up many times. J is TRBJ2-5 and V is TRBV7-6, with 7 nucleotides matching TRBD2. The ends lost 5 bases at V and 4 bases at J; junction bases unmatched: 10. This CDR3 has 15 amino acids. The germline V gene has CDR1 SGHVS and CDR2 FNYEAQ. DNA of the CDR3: TGTGCCAGCAGCCCACGGACTAGTATCCGAGAGACCCAGTACTTC. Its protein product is CASSPRTSIRETQYF.

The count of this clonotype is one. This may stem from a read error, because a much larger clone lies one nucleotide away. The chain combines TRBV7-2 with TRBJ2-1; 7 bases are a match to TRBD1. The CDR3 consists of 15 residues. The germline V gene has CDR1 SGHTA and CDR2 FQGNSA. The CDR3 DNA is TGTGCCATCAGCTTATCGCGACGACAGGGCAATGAGCAGTTCTTC. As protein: CAISLSRRQGNEQFF.

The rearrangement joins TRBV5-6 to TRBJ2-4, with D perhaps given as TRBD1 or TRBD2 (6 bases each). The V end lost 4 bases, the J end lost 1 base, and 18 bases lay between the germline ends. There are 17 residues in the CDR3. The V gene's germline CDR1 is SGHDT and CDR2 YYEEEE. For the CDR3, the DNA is TGTGCCAGCAGCCCCGGTTCGGGGGCGGAGGCCAAAAACATTCAGTACTTC. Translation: CASSPGSGAEAKNIQYF.

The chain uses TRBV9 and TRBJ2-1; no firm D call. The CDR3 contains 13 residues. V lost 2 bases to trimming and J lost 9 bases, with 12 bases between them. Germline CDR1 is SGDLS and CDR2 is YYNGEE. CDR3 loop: CASSVAHAPEQFF. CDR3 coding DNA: TGTGCCAGCAGCGTCGCCCACGCGCCTGAGCAGTTCTTC.

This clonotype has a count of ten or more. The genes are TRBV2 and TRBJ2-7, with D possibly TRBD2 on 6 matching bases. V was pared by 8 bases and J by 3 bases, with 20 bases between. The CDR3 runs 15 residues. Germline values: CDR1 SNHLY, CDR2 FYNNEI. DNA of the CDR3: TGTGCCAGCGTCCCAAGATTCGGGACTCTCTACGAGCAGTACTTC. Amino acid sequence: CASVPRFGTLYEQYF.

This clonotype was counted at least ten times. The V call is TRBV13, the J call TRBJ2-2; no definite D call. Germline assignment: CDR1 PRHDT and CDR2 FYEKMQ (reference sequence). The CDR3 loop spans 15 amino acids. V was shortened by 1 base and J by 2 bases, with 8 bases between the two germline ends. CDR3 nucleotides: TGTGCCAGCAGCTTAGACGGATTCAACACCGGGGAGCTGTTTTTT. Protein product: CASSLDGFNTGELFF.

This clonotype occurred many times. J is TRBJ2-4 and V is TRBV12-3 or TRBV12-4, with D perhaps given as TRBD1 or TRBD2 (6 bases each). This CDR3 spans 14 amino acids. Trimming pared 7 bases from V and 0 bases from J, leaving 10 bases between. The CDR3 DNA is TGTGCCAGCATGGGGGGCACAGCCAAAAACATTCAGTACTTC. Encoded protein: CASMGGTAKNIQYF.

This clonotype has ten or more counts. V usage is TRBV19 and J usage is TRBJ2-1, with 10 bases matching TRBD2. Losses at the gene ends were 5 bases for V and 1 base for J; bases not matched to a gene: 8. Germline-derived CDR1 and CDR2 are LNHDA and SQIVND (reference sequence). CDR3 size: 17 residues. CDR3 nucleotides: TGTGCCAGTAGTTCTACTAGCGGGGCAGCGTCCTACAATGAGCAGTTCTTC. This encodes CASSSTSGAASYNEQFF. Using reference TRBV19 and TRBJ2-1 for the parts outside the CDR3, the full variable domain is DGGITQSPKYLFRKEGQNVTLSCEQNLNHDAMYWYRQDPGQGLRLIYYSQIVNDFQKGDIAEGYSVSREKKESFPLTVTSAQKNPTAFYLCASSSTSGAASYNEQFFGPGTRLTVL.

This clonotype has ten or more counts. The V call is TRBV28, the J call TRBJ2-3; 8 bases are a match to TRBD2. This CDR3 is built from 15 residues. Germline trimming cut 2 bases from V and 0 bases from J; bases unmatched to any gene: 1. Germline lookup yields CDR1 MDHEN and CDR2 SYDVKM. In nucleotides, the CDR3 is TGTGCCAGCAGTTTACTAGCGGGTAGCACAGATACGCAGTATTTT. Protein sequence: CASSLLAGSTDTQYF.

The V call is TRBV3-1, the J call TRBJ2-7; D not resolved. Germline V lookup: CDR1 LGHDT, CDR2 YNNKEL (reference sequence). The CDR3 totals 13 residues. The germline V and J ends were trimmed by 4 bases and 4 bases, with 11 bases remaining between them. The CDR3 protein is CASSRLLRYEQYV. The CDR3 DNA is TGTGCCAGCAGCCGACTCCTACGTTACGAGCAGTACGTC.

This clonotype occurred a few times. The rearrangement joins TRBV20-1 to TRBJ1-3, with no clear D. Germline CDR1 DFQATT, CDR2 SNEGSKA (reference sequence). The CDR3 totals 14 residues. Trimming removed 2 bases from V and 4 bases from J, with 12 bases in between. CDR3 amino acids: CSARPFGGGNTIYF. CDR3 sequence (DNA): TGCAGTGCTAGACCGTTTGGTGGAGGAAACACCATATATTTT.

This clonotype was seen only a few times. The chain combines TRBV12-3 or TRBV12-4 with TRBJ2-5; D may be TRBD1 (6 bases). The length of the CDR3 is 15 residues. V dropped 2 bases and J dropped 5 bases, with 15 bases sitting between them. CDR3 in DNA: TGTGCCAGCAGTTTACAGGCAGGGGAGACGGAGACCCAGTACTTC. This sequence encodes CASSLQAGETETQYF.

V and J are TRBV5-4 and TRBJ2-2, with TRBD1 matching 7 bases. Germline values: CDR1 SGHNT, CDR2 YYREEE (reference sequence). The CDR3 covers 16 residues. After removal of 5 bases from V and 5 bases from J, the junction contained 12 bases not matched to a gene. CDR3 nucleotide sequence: TGTGCCAGCAGACCTAGGGGACAGAAGACAACCGGGGAGCTGTTTTTT. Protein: CASRPRGQKTTGELFF.

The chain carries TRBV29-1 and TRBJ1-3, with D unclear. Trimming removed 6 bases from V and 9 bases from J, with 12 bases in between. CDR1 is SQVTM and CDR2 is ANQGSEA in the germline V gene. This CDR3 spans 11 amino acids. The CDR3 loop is CSVPIGRTIYF. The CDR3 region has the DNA TGCAGCGTCCCGATAGGCCGCACCATATATTTT.